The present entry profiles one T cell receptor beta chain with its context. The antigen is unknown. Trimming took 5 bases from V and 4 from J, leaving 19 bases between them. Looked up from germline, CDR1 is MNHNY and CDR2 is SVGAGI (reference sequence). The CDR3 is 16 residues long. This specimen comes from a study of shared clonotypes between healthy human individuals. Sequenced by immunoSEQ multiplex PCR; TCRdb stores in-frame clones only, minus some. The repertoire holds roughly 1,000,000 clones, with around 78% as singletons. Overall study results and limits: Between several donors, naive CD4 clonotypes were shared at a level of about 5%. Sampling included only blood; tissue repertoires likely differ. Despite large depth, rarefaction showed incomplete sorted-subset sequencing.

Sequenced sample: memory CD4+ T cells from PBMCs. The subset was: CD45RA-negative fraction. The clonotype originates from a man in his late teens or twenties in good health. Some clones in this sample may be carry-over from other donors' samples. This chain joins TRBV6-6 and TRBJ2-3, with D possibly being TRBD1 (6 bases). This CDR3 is CASSPQTGFGADTQYF. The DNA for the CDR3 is TGTGCCAGCAGTCCACAAACAGGGTTCGGGGCAGATACGCAGTATTTT.